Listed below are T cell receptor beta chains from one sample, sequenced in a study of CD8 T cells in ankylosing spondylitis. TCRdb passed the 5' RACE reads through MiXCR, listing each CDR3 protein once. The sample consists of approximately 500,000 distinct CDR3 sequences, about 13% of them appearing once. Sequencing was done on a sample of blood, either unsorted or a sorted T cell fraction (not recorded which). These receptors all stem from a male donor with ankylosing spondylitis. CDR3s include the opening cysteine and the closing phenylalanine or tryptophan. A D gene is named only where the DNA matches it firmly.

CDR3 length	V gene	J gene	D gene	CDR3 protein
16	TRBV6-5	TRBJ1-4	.	CASSLLSTGFNEKLFF
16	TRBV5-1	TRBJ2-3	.	CASSPEVDSRTDTQYF
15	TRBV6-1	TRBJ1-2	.	CASRPSDPVGYGYTF
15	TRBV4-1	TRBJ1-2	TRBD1	CASSQATGALFGYTF
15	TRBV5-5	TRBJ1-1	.	CASNQDTTLSTEAFF
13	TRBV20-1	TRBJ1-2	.	CSAETSTYSGYTF
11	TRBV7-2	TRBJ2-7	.	CASRVNYEQYF
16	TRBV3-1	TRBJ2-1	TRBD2	CASSQDVGGSGNEQFF
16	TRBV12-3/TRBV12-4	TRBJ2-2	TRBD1	CASSYGGQAFTGELFF
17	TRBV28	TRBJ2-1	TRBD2	CASSLWTSGDSYNEQFF
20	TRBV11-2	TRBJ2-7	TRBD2	CASSLQVQRRREGTLYEQYF